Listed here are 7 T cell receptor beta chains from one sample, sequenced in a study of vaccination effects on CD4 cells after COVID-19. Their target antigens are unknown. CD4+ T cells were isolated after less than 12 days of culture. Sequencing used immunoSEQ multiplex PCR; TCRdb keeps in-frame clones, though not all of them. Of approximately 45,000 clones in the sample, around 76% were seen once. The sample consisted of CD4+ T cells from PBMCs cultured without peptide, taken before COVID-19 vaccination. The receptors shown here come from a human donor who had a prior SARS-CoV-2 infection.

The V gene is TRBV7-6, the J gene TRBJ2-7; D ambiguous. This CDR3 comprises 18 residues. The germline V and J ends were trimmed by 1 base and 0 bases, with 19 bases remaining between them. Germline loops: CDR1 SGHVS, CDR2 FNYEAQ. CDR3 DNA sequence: TGTGCCAGCAGCTTAGTCCCGGCTTCCCTTAGGAGCTCCTACGAGCAGTACTTC. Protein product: CASSLVPASLRSSYEQYF.

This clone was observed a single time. CDR3 coding DNA: TGTGCCAGCAGCTTAGACAGACAGTCCTCCGACATATATTTT. Translating gives CASSLDRQSSDIYF. The rearrangement joins TRBV7-2 to TRBJ1-3, with D tentatively TRBD1 (5 bases). Trimming removed 1 base from V and 12 bases from J, with 16 bases in between. Germline CDR1 SGHTA, CDR2 FQGNSA. The CDR3 is made up of 14 amino acids.

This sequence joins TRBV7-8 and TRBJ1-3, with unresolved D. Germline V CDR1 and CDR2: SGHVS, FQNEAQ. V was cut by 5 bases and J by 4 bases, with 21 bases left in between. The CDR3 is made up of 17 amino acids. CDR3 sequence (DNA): TGTGCCAGCAGCCAATCGGACGGAGTGCTGATAGGAAACACCATATATTTT. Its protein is CASSQSDGVLIGNTIYF. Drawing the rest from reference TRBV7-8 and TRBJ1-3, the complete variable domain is GAGVSQSPRYKVAKRGQDVALRCDPISGHVSLFWYQQALGQGPEFLTYFQNEAQLDKSGLPSDRFFAERPEGSVSTLKIQRTQQEDSAVYLCASSQSDGVLIGNTIYFGEGSWLTVV.

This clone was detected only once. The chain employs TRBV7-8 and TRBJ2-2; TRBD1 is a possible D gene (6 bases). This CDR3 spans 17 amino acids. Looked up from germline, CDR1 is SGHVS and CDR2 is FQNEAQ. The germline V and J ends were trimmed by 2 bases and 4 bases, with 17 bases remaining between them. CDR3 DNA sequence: TGTGCCAGCAGCTTACGGGCACAGGGCCGTATCACCGGGGAGCTGTTTTTT. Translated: CASSLRAQGRITGELFF.

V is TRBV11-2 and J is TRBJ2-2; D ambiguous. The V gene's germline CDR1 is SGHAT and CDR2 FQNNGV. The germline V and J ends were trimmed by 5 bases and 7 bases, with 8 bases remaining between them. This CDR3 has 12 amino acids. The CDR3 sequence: CASSPMIGELFF. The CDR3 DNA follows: TGTGCCAGCAGCCCGATGATCGGGGAGCTGTTTTTT. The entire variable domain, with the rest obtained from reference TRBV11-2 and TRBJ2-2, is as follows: EAGVAQSPRYKIIEKRQSVAFWCNPISGHATLYWYQQILGQGPKLLIQFQNNGVVDDSQLPKDRFSAERLKGVDSTLKIQPAKLEDSAVYLCASSPMIGELFFGEGSRLTVL.

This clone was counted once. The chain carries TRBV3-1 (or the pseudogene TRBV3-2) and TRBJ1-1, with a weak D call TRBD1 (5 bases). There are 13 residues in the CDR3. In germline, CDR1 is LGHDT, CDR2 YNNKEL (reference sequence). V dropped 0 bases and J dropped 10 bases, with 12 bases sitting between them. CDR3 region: CASSQESGRGAFF. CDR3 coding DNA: TGTGCCAGCAGCCAAGAGTCGGGGCGGGGAGCTTTCTTT.

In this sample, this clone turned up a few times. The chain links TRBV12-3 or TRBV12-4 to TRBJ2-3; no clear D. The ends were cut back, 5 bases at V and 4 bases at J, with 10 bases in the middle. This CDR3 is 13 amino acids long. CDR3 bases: TGTGCCAGCAGTACCCGTGGACCAGATACGCAGTATTTT. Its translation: CASSTRGPDTQYF.